This T cell receptor beta chain came from a study of blood T cell repertoires in COVID-19. Study overall: The United States, Italy and Spain provided the acute and convalescent COVID-19 samples. From T cells, B-cell-depleted T cells, or PBMCs came the material, which was cDNA or gDNA.

Trimming shortened V by 5 bases and J by 2 bases, and 16 bases separated the two germline ends. The length of the CDR3 is 15 residues. The germline V gene has CDR1 GTSNPN and CDR2 SVGIG (reference sequence). Original processing notes: The authors estimated nucleated cell counts from reference gene primer amplification. TCRdb's table, derived via immunoSEQ multiplex PCR, lists solely in-frame clones and lacks some. The V and J calls and the clone size are those of that table, but D and trimming were determined from the DNA. The table includes around 93,000 clones, 81% detected once. Sequenced: peripheral blood. This sequence was found in a man aged 55-75 years with acute or convalescent COVID-19. The chain links TRBV30 to TRBJ1-3; a weak D match, TRBD1 (6 bases). The CDR3 nucleotides read TGTGCCTGGGTACGACCCCGACAGGCTGGAAACACCATATATTTT. Translation gives CAWVRPRQAGNTIYF.